These 21 T cell receptor beta chains originate from one sample sequenced in a study of shared clonotypes between healthy human individuals. Sequencing was performed with immunoSEQ multiplex PCR; in TCRdb, only in-frame clones are kept and a portion is missing. Of about 660,000 clones in the sample, around 74% were seen once. Sequencing used memory CD4+ T cells sorted from blood. The subset: CD45RA-negative fraction. The receptor source for this set is a woman aged 25-40 years in good health.

CDR3 in DNA: TGTGCCAGTAGTTACGGGAAGCGAGGGGGGAGCTTCTACGAGCAGTACTTC. Translating gives CASSYGKRGGSFYEQYF. J is TRBJ2-7 and V is TRBV19, with D possibly being TRBD1 or TRBD2 (6 bases each). The CDR3 is 17 amino acids. The ends were cut back, 5 bases at V and 3 bases at J, with 23 bases in the middle. CDR1 and CDR2 (germline): LNHDA, SQIVND (reference sequence).

This chain connects TRBV5-4 to TRBJ1-1, with 7 positions matching TRBD1. Trimming removed 2 bases from V and 2 bases from J; junction bases left unmatched: 9. Germline CDR1 and CDR2: SGHNT and YYREEE (reference sequence). CDR3 length: 16 residues. DNA of the CDR3: TGTGCCAGCAGCTTATCGGCTGGGACAGCAAACACTGAAGCTTTCTTT. As protein: CASSLSAGTANTEAFF.

This rearrangement joins TRBV7-9 to TRBJ1-5, with D unresolved. V was cut by 5 bases and J by 1 base, with 18 bases left in between. The CDR3 has 17 residues. The germline V gene encodes CDR1 SEHNR and CDR2 FQNEAQ (reference sequence). The CDR3 DNA is TGTGCCAGCAGCCTCGGTCGTCCGGGGAAAAGCAATCAGCCCCAGCATTTT. Its protein product is CASSLGRPGKSNQPQHF.

V gene TRBV5-1 combines with J gene TRBJ2-7, with 15 bases fitting TRBD2. The CDR3 is 17 amino acids. After removal of 4 bases from V and 6 bases from J, the junction contained 11 bases not matched to a gene. Germline-derived CDR1 and CDR2 are SGHRS and YFSETQ. The CDR3 DNA reads as TGCGCCAGCAGCCCGGGACTAGCGGGAGGCCCGATGGGCGAGCAGTACTTC. Translating gives CASSPGLAGGPMGEQYF.

This clone was seen a single time. This chain connects TRBV5-1 to TRBJ2-1, with no clear D. Trimming took 3 bases from V and 7 from J, leaving 14 bases between them. CDR1 and CDR2 (germline): SGHRS, YFSETQ. This CDR3 is 14 amino acids long. The CDR3 spells CASSSAGVGNEQFF. The CDR3 region has the DNA TGCGCCAGCAGCTCCGCCGGAGTTGGGAATGAGCAGTTCTTC. Looking up the rest from reference TRBV5-1 and TRBJ2-1 gives the full variable domain: KAGVTQTPRYLIKTRGQQVTLSCSPISGHRSVSWYQQTPGQGLQFLFEYFSETQRNKGNFPGRFSGRQFSNSRSEMNVSTLELGDSALYLCASSSAGVGNEQFFGPGTRLTVL.

The rearrangement links TRBV10-3 to TRBJ1-5; D is uncertain. Trimming removed 2 bases from V and 3 bases from J, with 11 bases in between. Germline CDR1 ENHRY, CDR2 SYGVKD. This CDR3 has 15 residues. CDR3 sequence reads: CAISEGAADNQPQHF. The CDR3 DNA reads as TGTGCCATCAGTGAGGGTGCCGCAGACAATCAGCCCCAGCATTTT.

This clone was observed at least ten times. CDR3 sequence: CASSITGPTNEKLFF. The CDR3 DNA is TGTGCCAGTAGTATAACGGGGCCAACTAATGAAAAACTGTTTTTT. V is TRBV19 and J is TRBJ1-4; a possible D gene is TRBD1 (5 bases). CDR3 size: 15 residues. CDR1 is LNHDA and CDR2 is SQIVND in the germline V gene (reference sequence). Trimming cost V 2 bases and J 0 bases, with 7 bases left between them. Looking up the rest from reference TRBV19 and TRBJ1-4 gives the full variable domain: DGGITQSPKYLFRKEGQNVTLSCEQNLNHDAMYWYRQDPGQGLRLIYYSQIVNDFQKGDIAEGYSVSREKKESFPLTVTSAQKNPTAFYLCASSITGPTNEKLFFGSGTQLSVL.

The chain links TRBV5-6 to TRBJ2-3, with D hard to call. CDR1 SGHDT and CDR2 YYEEEE come from the germline V gene. This CDR3 has 15 amino acids. Trimming stripped 2 bases from V and 5 bases from J, with 15 bases between. The CDR3 coding sequence is TGTGCCAGCAGCTTACGGATCGGATTGAGAGATACGCAGTATTTT. The encoded protein is CASSLRIGLRDTQYF.

The chain uses TRBV5-1 and TRBJ2-1; tentative D call: TRBD2 (6 bases). The V end was cut by 1 base, the J end by 6 bases, with 14 bases between. CDR3 length: 15 amino acids. Germline-derived CDR1 and CDR2 are SGHRS and YFSETQ. CDR3 sequence reads: CASSLNVLARNEQFF. As DNA, the CDR3 is TGCGCCAGCAGCTTGAATGTCCTAGCGCGCAATGAGCAGTTCTTC.

This chain links TRBV6-5 with TRBJ2-5, with a possible D match to TRBD1 (5 bases). The ends were cut back, 8 bases at V and 1 base at J, with 11 bases in the middle. The CDR3 spans 13 residues. Germline assignment: CDR1 MNHEY and CDR2 SVGAGI. The CDR3 spells CASGRQIQETQYF. The CDR3 nucleotides read TGTGCCAGCGGTCGACAGATCCAAGAGACCCAGTACTTC.

The table lists this clone with many counts. The V gene is TRBV20-1, the J gene TRBJ1-2; D unclear. The CDR3 runs 10 residues. Between the trimmed V and J ends, which lost 8 bases and 5 bases, there was a span of 9 bases. Germline CDR1 DFQATT, CDR2 SNEGSKA (reference sequence). The DNA for the CDR3 is TGCAGTCCCTTTGAGTATGGCTACACCTTC. Its protein is CSPFEYGYTF.

CDR3 protein: CASSPGAGTSETQYF. The CDR3 nucleotides are TGTGCCAGCAGCCCGGGAGCCGGGACGTCAGAGACCCAGTACTTC. This rearrangement joins TRBV9 to TRBJ2-5; perhaps TRBD2 as D (6 bases). V gave up 4 bases and J gave up 4 bases, with 17 bases separating them. Germline CDR1 is SGDLS and CDR2 is YYNGEE. This CDR3 has 15 residues.

Notes on this clone: This sequence may be a read error, since a much larger clone differs from it by one base. The rearrangement joins TRBV7-9 to TRBJ1-3; unclear D gene. Trimming removed 0 bases from V and 0 bases from J, with 3 bases in between. The CDR3 covers 14 residues. CDR1 and CDR2 from the germline V gene are SEHNR and FQNEAQ (reference sequence). CDR3 in amino acids: CASSLAPSGNTIYF. DNA of the CDR3: TGTGCCAGCAGCTTAGCGCCCTCTGGAAACACCATATATTTT.

The chain recombines TRBV2 with TRBJ2-5, with TRBD2 identical over 8 bases. CDR1 and CDR2 from the germline V gene are SNHLY and FYNNEI. V shed 5 bases, J shed 3 bases, and the junction held 8 bases outside the gene matches. The CDR3 contains 15 residues. The CDR3 DNA reads TGTGCCAGCAGTAAACTAGCGGTCCCAAAAGAGACCCAGTACTTC. It yields the protein CASSKLAVPKETQYF.

This rearrangement joins TRBV2 to TRBJ1-5; 8 nucleotides line up with TRBD1. V was clipped by 4 bases and J by 2 bases; unmatched bases: 4. The germline gives CDR1 SNHLY, CDR2 FYNNEI. There are 15 residues in the CDR3. Written as DNA, the CDR3 is TGTGCCAGCAGTGGGGACAGGAACGGCAATCAGCCCCAGCATTTT. Translation gives CASSGDRNGNQPQHF.

This CDR3 reads CASSDSAFSEQFF. CDR3 nucleotide sequence: TGTGCCAGCAGTGATTCGGCCTTCTCTGAGCAGTTCTTC. The J gene is TRBJ2-1, the V gene TRBV25-1; D unresolved. The CDR3 is 13 amino acids. Trimming took off 3 bases at V and 9 bases at J, with 12 bases between the two ends. Germline lookup yields CDR1 MGHDK and CDR2 SYGVNS.

V is TRBV19 and J is TRBJ1-5; TRBD1 is a possible D gene (5 bases). Germline CDR1 and CDR2: LNHDA and SQIVND (reference sequence). The CDR3 is 18 amino acids. V was shortened by 3 bases and J by 3 bases, with 21 bases between the two germline ends. This CDR3 reads CASSMLLSDQGLNQPQHF. CDR3 in DNA: TGTGCCAGTAGTATGCTCCTTTCAGATCAGGGCCTCAATCAGCCCCAGCATTTT.

This clone was found many times. The chain employs TRBV25-1 and TRBJ2-7, with D possibly TRBD2 on 6 matching bases. Germline CDR1 reads MGHDK; CDR2 reads SYGVNS. The CDR3 is 12 amino acids. Trimming removed 10 bases from V and 7 bases from J, with 17 bases in between. The CDR3 coding sequence is TGTGCCACCACTTGGGGGGTATGTGAGCAGTACTTC. Protein: CATTWGVCEQYF.

The sample holds a few counts of this clone. The CDR3 DNA follows: TGTGCCAGCAGGCACTGGACTAGCGGCAGCACCGGGGAGCTGTTTTTT. Translation gives CASRHWTSGSTGELFF. The rearrangement uses TRBV2 and TRBJ2-2, with 10 bases aligning to TRBD2. The CDR3 loop spans 16 amino acids. Germline-derived CDR1 and CDR2 are SNHLY and FYNNEI. The V segment lost 6 bases and the J segment 4 bases; nucleotides outside the gene matches: 8.

This rearrangement joins TRBV5-1 to TRBJ1-1; TRBD1 is a possible D gene (6 bases). The CDR3 has 13 residues. Germline values: CDR1 SGHRS, CDR2 YFSETQ. The V gene lost 4 bases and the J gene lost 8 bases, with 15 bases spanning the gap. The DNA of the CDR3 is TGCGCCAGCAGCCTGGAGGACAGTGGCGAAGCTTTCTTT. This translates into CASSLEDSGEAFF.

V is TRBV27 and J is TRBJ1-1; a possible D gene is TRBD1 (6 bases). Germline assignment: CDR1 MNHEY and CDR2 SMNVEV (reference sequence). V was shortened by 3 bases and J by 6 bases, with 11 bases between the two germline ends. The CDR3 covers 13 residues. The CDR3 sequence is CASSLNRASEAFF. In DNA, the CDR3 is TGTGCCAGCAGTTTGAACAGGGCGTCTGAAGCTTTCTTT.